The clone carrying this TCR beta chain was picked up many times. Antigen unknown. These data come from a study of T cells in Graves' hyperthyroidism and ophthalmopathy. Findings and limits, study-wide: Peripheral blood also featured most of the thyroid clonotypes expanded above 0.001. Ophthalmopathy got predicted by the model a median around 6.8 months before its onset.

Regions amplified from RNA transcripts were the TCR beta CDR3 regions. With the HTBI primer set, the TCR CDR3 went through a first round of RT-PCR. TCRdb processed the multiplex PCR reads anew with MiXCR; each CDR3 protein has one entry. The sample holds 250,000 to 400,000 distinct CDR3 sequences, approximately 14% seen once. This CDR3 region has 13 residues. V shed 3 bases and J shed 4 bases, with 12 bases lying between them. Germline V gene data show CDR1 as DFQATT and CDR2 as SNEGSKA (reference sequence). The study based diagnoses on clinical symptoms, serum thyroxine and TRAb, thyroid ultrasound and orbital computed tomography.

Sequencing input: blood. The sequence was collected from a woman aged 40-49 years with Graves' ophthalmopathy. The chain couples TRBV20-1 to TRBJ1-2; D might be TRBD1 (5 bases). CDR3 DNA sequence: TGCAGTGCTAGGACGGGGGACGGCTATGGCTACACCTTC. It yields the protein CSARTGDGYGYTF.